The T cell receptor beta chain described here comes from a study of Ad26.COV2.S vaccination and SARS-CoV-2 variants. Study conclusions and caveats: While placebo recipients had lower spike-specific TCR breadth, vaccine recipients had more. Reported findings describe substantial breadth in spike-specific CD8+ and CD4+ T cell responses following vaccination. Researchers reported similar non-spike TCR breadth in vaccine and placebo recipients. Using TCR breadth and depth analyses may have led to underestimated total T cell responses.

On this clone itself: Its matching antigen is unknown.

Here immunoSEQ multiplex PCR was the method, and the copy in TCRdb shows in-frame clones only, minus some. Of hundreds of thousands of clones listed, 92% are singletons. The sample consisted of peripheral blood, taken after recovery from COVID-19. This clonotype originated in a human donor who had recovered from COVID-19.

In DNA form, the CDR3 reads TGTGCCAGCTCACCGCCCGGGATCCCGTCCAATGAGCAGTTCTTC. Protein: CASSPPGIPSNEQFF. V and J are TRBV18 and TRBJ2-1; TRBD2 is a possible D gene (5 bases). The germline V and J ends were trimmed by 3 bases and 6 bases, with 15 bases remaining between them. The germline gives CDR1 KGHSH, CDR2 LQKENI. The CDR3 is 15 amino acids.